This T cell receptor beta chain stems from a study of T cells in narcolepsy (dated by TCRdb to 2016 to 2019). At the level of the whole study: The study enrolled patients with narcolepsy type 1 or type 2 (NT1, NT2) together with healthy control donors. To look for autoreactive T cells in narcolepsy patients that target self-antigens of hypocretin neurons (hypocretin, TRIB2), the study used TCR Vbeta sequencing to follow clonotypes in blood and CSF.

To prepare the library, the immunoSEQ multiplex PCR assay was applied. TCRdb's version of the immuneACCESS table is confined to in-frame rearrangements and falls short of the full clone set. An unresolved V gene accounts for under half of the shortfall where checked; the remainder is of unknown origin. A total of tens of thousands of clones appear in this sample, roughly 94% of them only once. More than 0.9% of the sample comes from the top ten. Paper-wide results and their limitations: No sequences matching autoreactive T cell clones were present in some of the blood memory CD4+ repertoires from patients and controls. Plots that compared CSF and blood CD4+ T cell clonotypes from the same patient highlighted HCRT-specific and TRIB2-specific autoreactive clonotypes. Autoreactive clonotypes were reported to be detected serially in the blood of the same patients and of different patients, but not in the blood of healthy controls. Numbers of sequenced blood memory CD4+ clonotypes were comparable, averaging about 39,000 in patients and roughly 35,000 in controls.

For TCR Vbeta sequencing, memory CD4+ T cells were sorted ex vivo from the peripheral blood of narcolepsy patients and healthy controls. Turning to this clone: The antigen it binds to is not known. No base-level quality is on record; no much larger clone is a single base apart.

What was sequenced was CD45RA- memory CD4+ T cells from PBMCs. In light of the paper, this sample's cell subset or site label describes: memory T cells sorted ex vivo from peripheral blood. This TCR came from a human donor with narcolepsy.

Here the CDR3 is given as CSVERTQYYGYTF. The DNA is as follows: TGCAGCGTTGAACGGACTCAATACTATGGCTACACCTTC. The V and J segments used are TRBV29-1 and TRBJ1-2, with the D gene not clear enough to name. At the junction V is shortened by 2 bases and J by 3 bases, with 10 bases in between. Sequences SQVTM (CDR1) and ANQGSEA (CDR2) are obtained from the germline V gene. Including cysteine and phenylalanine, the CDR3 has 13 amino acids. Only CDR3 DNA is held: 39 bases, read in frame from base 1.